This T cell receptor beta chain was identified in a study of blood T cell repertoires in COVID-19. From germline, CDR1 is SGHTA and CDR2 FQGNSA. The length of the CDR3 is 16 residues. V lost 8 bases, J lost 0 bases, and 14 bases lay in between. Sequenced by immunoSEQ multiplex PCR; TCRdb stores in-frame clones only, minus some. The sample carries a few hundred thousand clones, approximately 90% recorded once. Cohorts were based on clinical histories the participants reported. The TCR comes from a middle-aged woman who had recovered from COVID-19. This chain connects TRBV7-2 to TRBJ2-6; D perhaps matches TRBD1 (7 bases). The sequenced material came from PBMCs or T cells enriched from blood (not recorded which). The CDR3 DNA follows: TGTGCCAGCTCCAGGGGGGACCACTCTGGGGCCAACGTCCTGACTTTC. Its translation is CASSRGDHSGANVLTF.